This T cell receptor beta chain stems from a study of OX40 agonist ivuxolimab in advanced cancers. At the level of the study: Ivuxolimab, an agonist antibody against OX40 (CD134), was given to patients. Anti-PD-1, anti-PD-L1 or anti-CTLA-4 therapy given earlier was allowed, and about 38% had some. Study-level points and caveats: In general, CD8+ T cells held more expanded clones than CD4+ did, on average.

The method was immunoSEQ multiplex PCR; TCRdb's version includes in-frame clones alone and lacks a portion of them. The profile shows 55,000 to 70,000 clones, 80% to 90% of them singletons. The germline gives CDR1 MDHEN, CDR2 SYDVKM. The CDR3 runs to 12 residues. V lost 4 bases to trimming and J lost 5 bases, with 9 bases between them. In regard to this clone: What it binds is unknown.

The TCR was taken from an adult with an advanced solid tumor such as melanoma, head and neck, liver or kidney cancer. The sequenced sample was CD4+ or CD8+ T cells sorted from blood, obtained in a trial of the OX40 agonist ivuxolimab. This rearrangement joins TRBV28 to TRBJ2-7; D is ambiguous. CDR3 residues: CASSSPTHEQYF. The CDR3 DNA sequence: TGTGCCAGCAGTTCCCCTACCCACGAGCAGTACTTC.